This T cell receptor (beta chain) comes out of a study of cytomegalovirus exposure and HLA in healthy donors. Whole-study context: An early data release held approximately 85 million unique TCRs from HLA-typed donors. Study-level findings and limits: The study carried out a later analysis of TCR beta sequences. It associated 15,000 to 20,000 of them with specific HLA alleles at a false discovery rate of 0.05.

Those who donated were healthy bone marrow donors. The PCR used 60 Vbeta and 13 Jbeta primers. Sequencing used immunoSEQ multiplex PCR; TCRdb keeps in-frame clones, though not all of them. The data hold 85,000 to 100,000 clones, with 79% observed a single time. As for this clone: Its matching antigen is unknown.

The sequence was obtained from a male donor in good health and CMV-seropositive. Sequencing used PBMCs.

For the CDR3, the DNA is TGTGCCAGCAGCACGGGGGTAACAGGGACCCAGTACTTC. Its translation: CASSTGVTGTQYF. The rearrangement links TRBV7-2 to TRBJ2-5, with TRBD2 as a possible D gene (6 bases). Germline CDR1 and CDR2: SGHTA and FQGNSA. V lost 5 bases to trimming and J lost 7 bases, with 14 bases between them. The CDR3 length is 13 residues.